This T cell receptor beta chain was sequenced for a study of regulatory T cells in long-lasting Graves disease. The V and J ends lost 3 bases and 0 bases, in that order; junction bases with no gene match: 5. This CDR3 contains 16 residues. Germline V lookup: CDR1 SGDLS, CDR2 YYNGEE. This clonotype has at least ten counts. Time point: newly diagnosed GD, antithyroid drugs for less than 3 months. PBMC-derived RNA was used for the TCR library. For TCR beta, libraries came from iRepertoire HTBI primers and Arm-PCR of CDR3 regions. Each CDR3 protein is one row after TCRdb ran MiXCR on the multiplex PCR reads. The data hold 410,000 or so distinct CDR3 sequences, with just under 15% observed a single time. This sample was shared with a second study, whose subject was T cells in Graves' hyperthyroidism and ophthalmopathy.

The sequences come from peripheral blood mononuclear cells (PBMCs), collected at new diagnosis, from a patient treated with antithyroid drugs. The chain joins TRBV9 to TRBJ2-5; 10 nucleotides align to TRBD1. The sequence came from a woman in her twenties or thirties with Graves disease. The CDR3 nucleotides read TGTGCCAGCAGCGCAAGGACAGGGGGGAACCAAGAGACCCAGTACTTC. It yields the protein CASSARTGGNQETQYF.